Reported below is one TCR beta chain. The target antigen is unknown. V lost 6 bases to trimming and J lost 9 bases, with 15 bases between them. CDR1 and CDR2 (germline): MDHEN, SYDVKM. The CDR3 runs to 13 residues. The sample belongs to a study of cytomegalovirus exposure and HLA in healthy donors. Data came from immunoSEQ multiplex PCR; TCRdb stores just in-frame clones and leaves some out. The sample consists of roughly 150,000 clones, around 90% of them appearing once. Study findings and constraints: Across donors, most TCRs were seen rarely, yet some public ones were widespread. Subsequent analysis revealed that first-cohort TCR clusters tended to co-occur in the approximately 120 validation repertoires.

Among the 120 or so subjects of the validation cohort, separate from the roughly 600-subject first cohort, were the donors. The sequenced material came from PBMCs. The receptor was derived from a man aged 18-30 years in good health and CMV-seronegative. The chain joins TRBV28 to TRBJ1-5, with a tentative D call TRBD1 (6 bases). The CDR3 loop reads CASRSAGVLPQHF. The CDR3 DNA reads as TGTGCCAGCAGATCTGCAGGGGTGCTGCCCCAGCATTTT.